This passage covers 29 T cell receptor beta chains from one sample sequenced in a study of cytomegalovirus exposure and HLA in healthy donors. Only in-frame clones appear in the TCRdb table, and some are missing; sequencing was by immunoSEQ multiplex PCR. This table holds approximately 160,000 clones, approximately 89% found once. The specimen was PBMCs. These TCRs come from a man aged 18 to 30 in good health and CMV-seropositive.

The V and J genes are TRBV19 and TRBJ1-5; the match to TRBD1 covers 7 bases. The junction had 5 bases not matched to a gene; V was cut back by 8 bases and J by 7 bases. Germline CDR1 and CDR2: LNHDA and SQIVND (reference sequence). The CDR3 is 12 amino acids. The CDR3 nucleotides read TGTGCCAGTTGGAACAGGGGACAGCCCCAGCATTTT. Its protein is CASWNRGQPQHF.

This chain uses TRBV7-9 with TRBJ2-7, with no clear D. The V end was cut by 1 base, the J end by 0 bases, with 13 bases between. This CDR3 is built from 16 residues. Germline CDR1 SEHNR, CDR2 FQNEAQ (reference sequence). CDR3 coding DNA: TGTGCCAGCAGCTTAGAGATGCTAGGAGCCTCCTACGAGCAGTACTTC. Translated, it gives CASSLEMLGASYEQYF. Complete variable domain (other parts from reference TRBV7-9 and TRBJ2-7): DTGVSQNPRHKITKRGQNVTFRCDPISEHNRLYWYRQTLGQGPEFLTYFQNEAQLEKSRLLSDRFSAERPKGSFSTLEIQRTEQGDSAMYLCASSLEMLGASYEQYFGPGTRLTVT.

V gene TRBV5-4 combines with J gene TRBJ2-6, with D possibly TRBD2 on 7 matching bases. The CDR3 length is 20 residues. Germline V lookup: CDR1 SGHNT, CDR2 YYREEE (reference sequence). V dropped 0 bases and J dropped 1 base, with 20 bases sitting between them. Here the CDR3 DNA reads TGTGCCAGCAGCTTGGGGGGGGGCAACCCACTGAGGTCTGGGGCCAACGTCCTGACTTTC. Amino acid sequence: CASSLGGGNPLRSGANVLTF.

V usage is TRBV10-3 and J usage is TRBJ2-1; TRBD1 agrees at 9 bases. This CDR3 is 16 amino acids long. Germline assignment: CDR1 ENHRY and CDR2 SYGVKD. The V segment lost 5 bases and the J segment 5 bases; nucleotides outside the gene matches: 10. CDR3 protein: CAISPWDRVGDNEQFF. The CDR3 DNA is TGTGCCATCAGTCCCTGGGACAGGGTAGGGGACAATGAGCAGTTCTTC.

CDR3 in DNA: TGCGCCAGCAGTATCCCAGGACAGGGAGTCGAGCAGTACTTC. Its protein is CASSIPGQGVEQYF. The gene calls are TRBV5-1 and TRBJ2-7; 8 positions agree with TRBD1. Trimming took 5 bases from V and 6 from J; bases not matched to a gene: 10. CDR3 length: 14 amino acids. Germline V CDR1 and CDR2: SGHRS, YFSETQ. The full variable domain, with the rest looked up from reference TRBV5-1 and TRBJ2-7, is KAGVTQTPRYLIKTRGQQVTLSCSPISGHRSVSWYQQTPGQGLQFLFEYFSETQRNKGNFPGRFSGRQFSNSRSEMNVSTLELGDSALYLCASSIPGQGVEQYFGPGTRLTVT.

The gene calls are TRBV5-4 and TRBJ2-3; possible D gene TRBD2, 5 bases. Deletions cut 4 bases from V and 9 bases from J, with 18 bases between. The CDR3 loop spans 14 amino acids. The germline gives CDR1 SGHNT, CDR2 YYREEE (reference sequence). Here the CDR3 reads CASSRGNERLTQYF. CDR3 bases: TGTGCCAGCAGCCGTGGTAATGAGCGGCTGACGCAGTATTTT. Full variable domain (remainder filled in from reference TRBV5-4 and TRBJ2-3): ETGVTQSPTHLIKTRGQQVTLRCSSQSGHNTVSWYQQALGQGPQFIFQYYREEENGRGNFPPRFSGLQFPNYSSELNVNALELDDSALYLCASSRGNERLTQYFGPGTRLTVL.

J is TRBJ2-7 and V is TRBV2, with TRBD1 as a possible D gene (5 bases). The CDR3 contains 12 residues. Germline lookup yields CDR1 SNHLY and CDR2 FYNNEI. Trimming cost V 7 bases and J 7 bases, with 14 bases left between them. CDR3 protein: CASKSRVYEQYF. In nucleotides, the CDR3 is TGTGCCAGCAAATCCAGGGTTTATGAGCAGTACTTC.

This clone was seen just once. This chain uses TRBV6-6 with TRBJ2-7; no clear D gene. From germline, CDR1 is MNHNY and CDR2 SVGAGI (reference sequence). The ends were cut back, 5 bases at V and 2 bases at J, with 13 bases in the middle. The CDR3 runs to 14 residues. Here the CDR3 DNA reads TGTGCCAGCAGTCCAGCCGGGTCGACCTACGAGCAGTACTTC. Its protein product is CASSPAGSTYEQYF.

V usage is TRBV6-5 and J usage is TRBJ2-2; D unresolved. Germline loops: CDR1 MNHEY, CDR2 SVGAGI. This CDR3 comprises 14 residues. V was pared by 6 bases and J by 5 bases, with 13 bases between. Here the CDR3 reads CASSPGGRTGELFF. In DNA, the CDR3 is TGTGCCAGCAGCCCAGGTGGAAGGACCGGGGAGCTGTTTTTT.

This chain joins TRBV30 and TRBJ1-2; TRBD1 might be the D (6 bases). V was shortened by 3 bases and J by 8 bases, with 25 bases between the two germline ends. The CDR3 covers 16 residues. Per the germline V gene, CDR1 is GTSNPN and CDR2 is SVGIG (reference sequence). The CDR3 DNA reads as TGTGCCTGGAGACCAACCGGGGGTTGGGAGGGGGAGGGCTACACCTTC. Translated, it gives CAWRPTGGWEGEGYTF.

The rearrangement uses TRBV16 and TRBJ1-2, with 7 positions matching TRBD1. The CDR3 loop spans 15 amino acids. Germline V gene data show CDR1 as KGHSY and CDR2 as FQNENV. V shed 6 bases and J 2 bases; nucleotides not matched to a gene: 9. The CDR3 bases are TGTGCCAGCAGTTACAGGGGAGAGGGCAACTATGGCTACACCTTC. Translating it yields CASSYRGEGNYGYTF.

The chain carries TRBV6-6 and TRBJ1-3; the D is unclear. Germline CDR1 and CDR2: MNHNY and SVGAGI (reference sequence). The CDR3 is 15 residues long. V lost 5 bases and J lost 0, with 11 bases in between. The CDR3 DNA is TGTGCCAGCAGTCCCACGGGTCCCTCTGGAAACACCATATATTTT. It codes for CASSPTGPSGNTIYF.

The chain combines TRBV25-1 with TRBJ1-1; possible D gene TRBD1, 6 bases. The germline V gene has CDR1 MGHDK and CDR2 SYGVNS. This CDR3 contains 16 residues. V lost 2 bases, J lost 1 base, and 14 bases lay in between. The CDR3 region is CASSEPSGVENTEAFF. CDR3 DNA: TGTGCCAGCAGTGAACCGTCAGGGGTCGAGAACACTGAAGCTTTCTTT.

This chain connects TRBV6-5 to TRBJ2-7; TRBD2 is a possible D gene (7 bases). Germline loops: CDR1 MNHEY, CDR2 SVGAGI. The CDR3 is 12 residues long. V shed 5 bases and J shed 7 bases, with 12 bases lying between them. DNA of the CDR3: TGTGCCAGCAGTCGGACTAGGGGGGAGCAGTACTTC. Encoded protein: CASSRTRGEQYF.

In DNA, the CDR3 is TGTGCCAGCAGGACCGGGACTAGCTCCTACAATGAGCAGTTCTTC. Translating gives CASRTGTSSYNEQFF. The V call is TRBV6-1, the J call TRBJ2-1, with TRBD2 matching 8 bases. The CDR3 is 15 residues long. Germline values: CDR1 MNHNS, CDR2 SASEGT. V lost 6 bases to trimming and J lost 0 bases; unmatched junction nucleotides: 4.

V gene TRBV14 combines with J gene TRBJ2-7; no reliable D call. The CDR3 is 14 residues long. In germline, CDR1 is SGHDN, CDR2 FVKESK. Trimming pared 1 base from V and 3 bases from J, leaving 10 bases between. For the CDR3, the DNA is TGTGCCAGCAGCCAAGTCCACAGTAACTACGAGCAGTACTTC. Its protein is CASSQVHSNYEQYF.

This clone was seen just once. The chain is built from TRBV19 and TRBJ2-7; the D gene is possibly TRBD1 (6 bases). Trimming removed 4 bases from V and 5 bases from J, with 15 bases in between. Looked up from germline, CDR1 is LNHDA and CDR2 is SQIVND (reference sequence). The CDR3 contains 14 residues. The CDR3 coding sequence is TGTGCCAGTAGTACACAGGGAACGGGGAACGAGCAGTACTTC. As protein: CASSTQGTGNEQYF.

The chain links TRBV19 to TRBJ2-7; D unresolved. Trimming cost V 3 bases and J 3 bases, with 12 bases left between them. CDR1 and CDR2 from the germline V gene are LNHDA and SQIVND (reference sequence). The CDR3 contains 14 residues. Here the CDR3 reads CASSIASTGYEQYF. The CDR3 region has the DNA TGTGCCAGTAGTATCGCATCGACTGGCTACGAGCAGTACTTC.

J is TRBJ2-2 and V is TRBV7-9; 7 bases fit TRBD2. Germline V gene lookup returns CDR1 SEHNR and CDR2 FQNEAQ (reference sequence). V shed 5 bases and J 0 bases; nucleotides not matched to a gene: 3. The CDR3 is made up of 15 amino acids. The CDR3 is CASSKSGANTGELFF. The CDR3 nucleotides are TGTGCCAGCAGCAAAAGCGGGGCGAACACCGGGGAGCTGTTTTTT.

This clone was seen just once. The chain uses TRBV5-8 and TRBJ2-1, with D possibly matching TRBD1 (5 bases). CDR1 and CDR2 from the germline V gene are SGHTS and YDEGEE. CDR3 length: 13 amino acids. The V and J ends lost 3 bases and 7 bases respectively, with 11 bases between them. CDR3 bases: TGTGCCAGCAGCTCGACAGCTGAAAATGAGCAGTTCTTC. It translates to CASSSTAENEQFF.

The J gene is TRBJ1-2, the V gene TRBV29-1; no clear D gene. With 0 bases removed from V and 8 bases from J, the gap between germline ends came to 19 bases. Germline CDR1 SQVTM, CDR2 ANQGSEA. The CDR3 spans 15 residues. The CDR3 bases are TGCAGCGTTGAAGAAGATGTCAGAGGGCCGGAGGGCTACACCTTC. It specifies CSVEEDVRGPEGYTF.

V and J are TRBV5-1 and TRBJ2-5; TRBD2 matches 13 bases. Per germline, CDR1 SGHRS and CDR2 YFSETQ. With V trimmed by 3 bases and J by 1 base, 3 bases remained unmatched. The CDR3 is made up of 16 amino acids. DNA for the CDR3: TGCGCCAGCAGCTCGAGGACTAGCGGGGGCCAAGAGACCCAGTACTTC. Protein sequence: CASSSRTSGGQETQYF.

The chain joins TRBV19 to TRBJ2-7, with unresolved D. Germline-derived CDR1 and CDR2 are LNHDA and SQIVND (reference sequence). This CDR3 is built from 14 residues. The V end was cut by 6 bases, the J end by 3 bases, with 15 bases between. CDR3 nucleotides: TGTGCCAGTAGACCCCAATCCCACTACTACGAGCAGTACTTC. Residues: CASRPQSHYYEQYF. Drawing the rest from reference TRBV19 and TRBJ2-7, the complete variable domain is DGGITQSPKYLFRKEGQNVTLSCEQNLNHDAMYWYRQDPGQGLRLIYYSQIVNDFQKGDIAEGYSVSREKKESFPLTVTSAQKNPTAFYLCASRPQSHYYEQYFGPGTRLTVT.

This chain links TRBV19 with TRBJ1-2; D gene ambiguous. The V end was cut by 6 bases, the J end by 6 bases, with 11 bases between. The CDR3 sequence is 12 residues long. Germline V gives CDR1 LNHDA, CDR2 SQIVND (reference sequence). The CDR3 region is CASRSRVDGYTF. In DNA, the CDR3 is TGTGCCAGTAGGTCACGGGTTGATGGCTACACCTTC.

This chain links TRBV6-6 with TRBJ2-3; possibly TRBD2 for D (5 bases). The V end lost 4 bases, the J end lost 2 bases, and 16 bases lay between the germline ends. The CDR3 spans 16 residues. Germline values: CDR1 MNHNY, CDR2 SVGAGI (reference sequence). The CDR3 DNA reads TGTGCCAGCAGTTTGGACCCTCGGGAAAACACAGATACGCAGTATTTT. Protein: CASSLDPRENTDTQYF.

This rearrangement joins TRBV19 to TRBJ2-5, with D possibly TRBD2 on 6 matching bases. V was pared by 2 bases and J by 4 bases, with 14 bases between. CDR3 size: 15 residues. Germline V gene lookup returns CDR1 LNHDA and CDR2 SQIVND (reference sequence). CDR3 loop: CASSITGSRGETQYF. CDR3 coding DNA: TGTGCCAGTAGTATAACCGGGAGCCGGGGAGAGACCCAGTACTTC.

The genes are TRBV6-6 and TRBJ2-1; 13 bases match TRBD2. The length of the CDR3 is 15 residues. In germline, CDR1 is MNHNY, CDR2 SVGAGI (reference sequence). Trimming took 6 bases from V and 5 from J; bases not matched to a gene: 4. As DNA, the CDR3 is TGTGCCAGCAGCCTCGGGACTAGCGGGGACAATGAGCAGTTCTTC. It yields the protein CASSLGTSGDNEQFF.

V usage is TRBV28 and J usage is TRBJ2-1, with 8 nucleotides matching TRBD2. CDR3 length equals 14 residues. The ends lost 7 bases at V and 2 bases at J; junction bases unmatched: 4. Germline CDR1 is MDHEN and CDR2 is SYDVKM. CDR3: CASIGSGTYNEQFF. The CDR3, as DNA: TGTGCCAGCATCGGTAGCGGGACCTACAATGAGCAGTTCTTC.

The CDR3 DNA sequence: TGTGCCAGCGATAGGACAGGGGTCACTCGCGCCGGGGAGCAGTACTTC. Translating it yields CASDRTGVTRAGEQYF. The genes are TRBV2 and TRBJ2-7, with TRBD1 matching 9 bases. V was clipped by 8 bases and J by 7 bases; unmatched bases: 18. Germline-derived CDR1 and CDR2 are SNHLY and FYNNEI. The CDR3 has 16 residues.